Listed below are T cell receptor beta chains from one sample, sequenced in a study of PD-L1 blockade in urothelial cancer. The table came from immunoSEQ multiplex PCR; TCRdb's copy has only in-frame clones and leaves some out. The sample contains 90,000 to 120,000 clones, around 85% of which appear only once. This sample comprised PBMCs, obtained around atezolizumab (anti-PD-L1) treatment. Receptors originate from a man aged 45 to 65 with urothelial cancer. Both conserved end residues are part of each CDR3. D genes are given only for firm matches. The listing skips clone size in some rows; elsewhere it reads once, few, many or a size class.

d_call cdr3_length j_call v_call clone_size cdr3_aa cdr3_nt
NA 19 TRBJ2-7 TRBV21-1 NA CASNQPGNSAGTPLYEQYF TGTGCCAGCAACCAACCAGGGAATTCGGCGGGAACCCCCCTCTACGAGCAGTACTTC
TRBD1 17 TRBJ1-1 TRBV11-2 NA CASSLRVVGTGGPEAFF TGTGCCAGCAGCTTACGGGTGGTCGGGACAGGGGGACCTGAAGCTTTCTTT
TRBD2 14 TRBJ2-1 TRBV6-4 medium-sized CASSFSGRSGEQFF TGTGCCAGCAGTTTTAGCGGGAGGAGTGGTGAGCAGTTCTTC
TRBD2 15 TRBJ2-7 TRBV5-1 NA CASSSGLAGVDEQYF TGCGCCAGCAGCTCCGGACTAGCGGGAGTGGACGAGCAGTACTTC
TRBD1 18 TRBJ2-7 TRBV4-2 NA CASSQDVGTGGPRPEQYF TGTGCCAGCAGCCAAGATGTGGGGACAGGGGGACCGCGCCCCGAGCAGTACTTC
TRBD2 16 TRBJ2-7 TRBV28 NA CASSLSGSGVVYEQYF TGTGCCAGCAGCCTTTCGGGTAGCGGGGTCGTCTACGAGCAGTACTTC
NA 12 TRBJ1-1 TRBV10-3 NA CAISESGREAFF TGTGCCATCAGTGAGTCCGGTAGAGAAGCTTTCTTT
TRBD1 14 TRBJ2-2 TRBV27 NA CASSRQGATGELFF TGTGCCAGCAGTAGGCAGGGGGCGACCGGGGAGCTGTTTTTT
TRBD1 13 TRBJ1-2 TRBV6-5 NA CASSYGDSYGYTF TGTGCCAGCAGTTATGGGGACAGCTATGGCTACACCTTC
NA 16 TRBJ2-1 TRBV9 many CASSVLGGYTYNEQFF TGTGCCAGCAGCGTTTTAGGCGGTTACACCTACAATGAGCAGTTCTTC
TRBD1 14 TRBJ2-2 TRBV19 NA CASSPTGSGGELFF TGTGCCAGTAGTCCGACAGGGTCGGGCGGGGAGCTGTTTTTT
TRBD1 15 TRBJ2-3 TRBV5-1 NA CASSFQGASTDTQYF TGCGCCAGCAGCTTTCAGGGGGCAAGCACAGATACGCAGTATTTT
NA 12 TRBJ2-7 TRBV2 NA CASKGGGYEQYF TGTGCCAGCAAAGGAGGAGGGTACGAGCAGTACTTC
TRBD1 15 TRBJ2-1 TRBV4-1 NA CASSQTSQGRAEQFF TGCGCCAGCAGCCAAACCTCACAGGGGCGGGCTGAGCAGTTCTTC